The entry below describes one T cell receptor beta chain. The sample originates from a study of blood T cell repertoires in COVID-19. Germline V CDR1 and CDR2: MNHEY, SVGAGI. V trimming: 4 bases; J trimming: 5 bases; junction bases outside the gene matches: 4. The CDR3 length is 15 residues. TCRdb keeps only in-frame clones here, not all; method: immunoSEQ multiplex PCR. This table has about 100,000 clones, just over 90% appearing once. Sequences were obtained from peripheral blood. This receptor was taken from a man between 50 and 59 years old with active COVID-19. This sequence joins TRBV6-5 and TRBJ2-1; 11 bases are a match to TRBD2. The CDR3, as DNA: TGTGCCAGCAGTTTGACTAGCGGGGCTAACAATGAGCAGTTCTTC. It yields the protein CASSLTSGANNEQFF.